These T cell receptor beta chains were read from a single sample in a study of molecular identifiers for immune sequencing clone quantification. TCRdb analysed the PCR reads with MiXCR anew, one entry per CDR3 protein. The table has about 510,000 distinct CDR3 sequences, about a fifth seen once. Source material: naive CD8+ T cells from blood, with Jurkat cell RNA spiked in. These receptor sequences come from a human donor in good health. Some libraries in this study had Jurkat cell RNA spiked in. Both conserved end residues are part of each CDR3. D genes are given only for firm matches. Only part of the rows carry a size: once, few, many, or a class if the clone is expanded.

size: many; D: NA; V: TRBV5-1; J: TRBJ2-5; CDR3: CASSFRLVTETQYF; DNA: TGCGCCAGCAGCTTCAGACTAGTTACGGAGACCCAGTACTTC
size: many; D: NA; V: TRBV25-1; J: TRBJ2-1; CDR3: CASSVQGSYNEQFF; DNA: TGTGCCAGCAGTGTTCAGGGCTCCTACAATGAGCAGTTCTTC
size: NA; D: NA; V: TRBV6-1; J: TRBJ1-5; CDR3: CASSPRTTGAQPQHF; DNA: TGTGCCAGCAGTCCTCGGACCACCGGGGCTCAGCCCCAGCATTTT
size: many; D: TRBD2; V: TRBV7-9; J: TRBJ2-3; CDR3: CASSLATSGSDTQYF; DNA: TGTGCCAGCAGCTTAGCGACTAGCGGGTCAGATACGCAGTATTTT
size: NA; D: NA; V: TRBV5-5; J: TRBJ1-1; CDR3: CASSPGHGNTGAFF; DNA: TGCGCCAGCAGCCCGGGACACGGGAACACTGGAGCTTTCTTT
size: many; D: NA; V: TRBV4-1; J: TRBJ2-5; CDR3: CASSQTDLTEETQYF; DNA: TGCGCCAGCAGCCAGACCGACCTAACCGAAGAGACCCAGTACTTC
size: NA; D: NA; V: TRBV20-1; J: TRBJ2-6; CDR3: CSARDRSGPATSGANVLTF; DNA: TGCAGTGCTAGAGACCGATCGGGGCCTGCAACCTCTGGGGCCAACGTCCTGACTTTC
size: NA; D: NA; V: TRBV6-5; J: TRBJ2-1; CDR3: CASSMGLMNEQFF; DNA: TGTGCCAGCAGCATGGGACTTATGAATGAGCAGTTCTTC
size: many; D: TRBD1; V: TRBV6-5; J: TRBJ2-7; CDR3: CASRGQGASNWGYEQYF; DNA: TGTGCCAGCAGAGGACAGGGGGCCTCCAACTGGGGATACGAGCAGTACTTC
size: NA; D: TRBD1; V: TRBV6-2/TRBV6-3; J: TRBJ2-5; CDR3: CASSYRTGQGEETQYF; DNA: TGTGCCAGCAGTTACCGGACGGGACAGGGGGAAGAGACCCAGTACTTC
size: few; D: TRBD1; V: TRBV30; J: TRBJ2-7; CDR3: CAWGTGGTWGEQYF; DNA: TGTGCCTGGGGGACAGGAGGAACTTGGGGCGAGCAGTACTTC
size: many; D: NA; V: TRBV6-5; J: TRBJ2-7; CDR3: CASSYSTAYEQYF; DNA: TGTGCCAGCAGTTATTCGACAGCCTACGAGCAGTACTTC
size: few; D: NA; V: TRBV28; J: TRBJ2-4; CDR3: CASHGAKNIQYF; DNA: TGTGCCAGTCACGGAGCCAAAAACATTCAGTACTTC
size: many; D: NA; V: TRBV6-5; J: TRBJ1-5; CDR3: CASSGQGQPQHF; DNA: TGTGCCAGCAGTGGCCAGGGTCAGCCCCAGCATTTT
size: NA; D: NA; V: TRBV20-1; J: TRBJ2-3; CDR3: CSANGNSGTDTQYF; DNA: TGCAGTGCCAACGGTAATAGCGGCACAGATACGCAGTATTTT
size: NA; D: TRBD1; V: TRBV6-1; J: TRBJ2-7; CDR3: CASSYRDRNYYEQYF; DNA: TGTGCCAGCAGTTACCGGGACAGAAACTACTACGAGCAGTACTTC
size: NA; D: NA; V: TRBV4-3; J: TRBJ1-1; CDR3: CASSQVSGMSDTEAFF; DNA: TGCGCCAGCAGCCAAGTCTCGGGGATGTCGGACACTGAAGCTTTCTTT
size: few; D: NA; V: TRBV29-1; J: TRBJ1-1; CDR3: CRGGVGNTEAFF; DNA: TGCAGGGGGGGGGTCGGGAACACTGAAGCTTTCTTT
size: many; D: NA; V: TRBV29-1; J: TRBJ2-5; CDR3: CSVLPGFLEETQYF; DNA: TGCAGCGTCCTGCCCGGGTTCCTAGAAGAGACCCAGTACTTC
size: few; D: NA; V: TRBV21-1; J: TRBJ2-7; CDR3: CASSSRRLAGAHSYEQYF; DNA: TGTGCCAGCAGCTCCCGTCGGCTAGCGGGAGCCCACTCCTACGAGCAGTACTTC
size: few; D: NA; V: TRBV11-3; J: TRBJ2-7; CDR3: CASSTGPDEQYF; DNA: TGTGCCAGCAGCACGGGACCTGACGAGCAGTACTTC
size: many; D: NA; V: TRBV28; J: TRBJ1-1; CDR3: CASSPVANTEAFF; DNA: TGTGCCAGCAGTCCGGTAGCGAACACTGAAGCTTTCTTT
size: NA; D: TRBD1; V: TRBV6-2/TRBV6-3; J: TRBJ2-7; CDR3: CASSYSSGQGSLGEQYF; DNA: TGTGCCAGCAGTTACTCGTCCGGACAGGGGTCCTTAGGGGAGCAGTACTTC
size: few; D: TRBD2; V: TRBV28; J: TRBJ2-5; CDR3: CASSWGQGPLAGGPLETQYF; DNA: TGTGCCAGCAGCTGGGGACAGGGACCACTAGCGGGAGGGCCGTTGGAGACCCAGTACTTC
size: NA; D: TRBD2; V: TRBV18; J: TRBJ2-3; CDR3: CASSPKGGYGTDTQYF; DNA: TGTGCCAGCTCACCTAAGGGAGGGTACGGCACAGATACGCAGTATTTT
size: few; D: TRBD2; V: TRBV4-3; J: TRBJ2-3; CDR3: CASSQDNGGAGTDTQYF; DNA: TGCGCCAGCAGCCAAGATAACGGGGGGGCCGGGACAGATACGCAGTATTTT
size: many; D: TRBD1; V: TRBV5-4; J: TRBJ1-1; CDR3: CASETGTGARTEAFF; DNA: TGTGCCAGCGAAACCGGGACAGGGGCACGCACTGAAGCTTTCTTT
size: NA; D: TRBD1; V: TRBV14; J: TRBJ1-6; CDR3: CASSPRDSRIFSSPLHF; DNA: TGTGCCAGCAGCCCCCGGGACAGCCGTATTTTTAGTTCACCCCTCCACTTT
size: few; D: TRBD1; V: TRBV29-1; J: TRBJ2-7; CDR3: CSVHGQGASYEQYF; DNA: TGCAGCGTGCACGGACAGGGGGCCTCCTACGAGCAGTACTTC
size: NA; D: NA; V: TRBV9; J: TRBJ2-7; CDR3: CASSTNKETEQYF; DNA: TGTGCCAGCAGCACAAACAAGGAAACCGAGCAGTACTTC
size: once; D: NA; V: TRBV5-5; J: TRBJ2-5; CDR3: CASSLASGVWGGGETQYF; DNA: TGTGCCAGCAGCTTGGCTTCCGGCGTATGGGGAGGGGGGGAGACCCAGTACTTC
size: few; D: NA; V: TRBV27; J: TRBJ2-6; CDR3: CASIIQGEAGANVLTF; DNA: TGTGCCAGCATTATACAGGGTGAGGCTGGGGCCAACGTCCTGACTTTC
size: few; D: TRBD2; V: TRBV20-1; J: TRBJ2-3; CDR3: CSARDLLAGGTDTQYF; DNA: TGCAGTGCTAGAGATCTTCTAGCGGGGGGTACAGATACGCAGTATTTT
size: NA; D: NA; V: TRBV6-1; J: TRBJ1-5; CDR3: CASSGQDGGYSNQPQHF; DNA: TGTGCCAGCAGTGGGCAGGACGGAGGGTATAGCAATCAGCCCCAGCATTTT
size: NA; D: NA; V: TRBV12-3/TRBV12-4; J: TRBJ2-5; CDR3: CASSLVDRSETQYF; DNA: TGTGCCAGCAGTTTAGTGGACAGATCAGAGACCCAGTACTTC
size: few; D: NA; V: TRBV5-1; J: TRBJ2-7; CDR3: CASSLAFSVEDEQYF; DNA: TGCGCCAGCAGCTTGGCCTTTTCAGTTGAGGACGAGCAGTACTTC
size: many; D: TRBD2; V: TRBV7-9; J: TRBJ2-3; CDR3: CASSQAGLVSDTQYF; DNA: TGTGCCAGCAGCCAAGCGGGACTAGTATCCGATACGCAGTATTTT
size: NA; D: NA; V: TRBV6-2/TRBV6-3; J: TRBJ2-7; CDR3: CASSYSRGAHEQYF; DNA: TGTGCCAGCAGTTACTCCCGAGGGGCGCACGAGCAGTACTTC
size: NA; D: TRBD1; V: TRBV20-1; J: TRBJ1-2; CDR3: CSASTSGGSVRGYGYTF; DNA: TGCAGTGCTAGTACCTCAGGGGGATCGGTTAGGGGCTATGGCTACACCTTC
size: NA; D: NA; V: TRBV12-3/TRBV12-4; J: TRBJ2-1; CDR3: CASSFGGGTQSF; DNA: NA
size: NA; D: NA; V: TRBV21-1; J: TRBJ2-7; CDR3: CASSTTWPPGTEQYF; DNA: TGTGCCAGCAGCACCACGTGGCCCCCGGGGACCGAGCAGTACTTC
size: NA; D: NA; V: TRBV7-9; J: TRBJ1-4; CDR3: CASRWGQATNERLFF; DNA: TGTGCCAGCAGGTGGGGGCAGGCAACTAATGAAAGACTGTTTTTT
size: NA; D: NA; V: TRBV12-3/TRBV12-4; J: TRBJ1-1; CDR3: CASSFLSTEAFF; DNA: TGTGCCAGCAGTTTTCTCTCCACTGAAGCTTTCTTT